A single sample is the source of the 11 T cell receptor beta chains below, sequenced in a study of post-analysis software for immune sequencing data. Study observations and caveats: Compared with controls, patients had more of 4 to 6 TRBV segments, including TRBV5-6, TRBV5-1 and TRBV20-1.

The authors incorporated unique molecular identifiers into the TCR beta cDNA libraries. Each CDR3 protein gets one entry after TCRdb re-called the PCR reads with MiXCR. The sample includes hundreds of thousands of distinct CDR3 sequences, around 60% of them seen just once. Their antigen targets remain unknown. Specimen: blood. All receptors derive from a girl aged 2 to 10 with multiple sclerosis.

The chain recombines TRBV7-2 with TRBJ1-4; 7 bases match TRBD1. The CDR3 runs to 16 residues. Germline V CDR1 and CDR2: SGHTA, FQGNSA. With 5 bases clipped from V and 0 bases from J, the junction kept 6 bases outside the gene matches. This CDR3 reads CASSPGGLATNEKLFF. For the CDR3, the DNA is TGTGCCAGCAGCCCAGGGGGTTTAGCAACTAATGAAAAACTGTTTTTT.

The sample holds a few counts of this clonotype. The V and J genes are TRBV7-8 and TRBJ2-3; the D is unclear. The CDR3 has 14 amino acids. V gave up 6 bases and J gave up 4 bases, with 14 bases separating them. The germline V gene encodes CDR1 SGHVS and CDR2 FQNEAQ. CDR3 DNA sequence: TGTGCCAGCAGGTCCGGAATAGTCGCAGATACGCAGTATTTT. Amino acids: CASRSGIVADTQYF.

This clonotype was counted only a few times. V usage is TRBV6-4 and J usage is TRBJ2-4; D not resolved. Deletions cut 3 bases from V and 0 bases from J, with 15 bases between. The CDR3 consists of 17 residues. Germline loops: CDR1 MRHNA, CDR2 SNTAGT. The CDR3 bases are TGTGCCAGCAGTGAAAGCAAGGCCTTCCTAGCCAAAAACATTCAGTACTTC. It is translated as CASSESKAFLAKNIQYF.

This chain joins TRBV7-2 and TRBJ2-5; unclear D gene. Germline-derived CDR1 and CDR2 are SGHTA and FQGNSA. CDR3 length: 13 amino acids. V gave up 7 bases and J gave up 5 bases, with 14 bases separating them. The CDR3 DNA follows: TGTGCCAGCAACCCTAGGGTCGGGGAGACCCAGTACTTC. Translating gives CASNPRVGETQYF.

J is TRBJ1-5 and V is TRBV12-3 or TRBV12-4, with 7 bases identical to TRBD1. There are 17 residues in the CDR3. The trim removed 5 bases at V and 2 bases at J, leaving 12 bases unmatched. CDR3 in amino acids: CASSLRDRPFGNQPQHF. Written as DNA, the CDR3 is TGTGCCAGCAGTCTCAGGGACAGACCTTTTGGCAATCAGCCCCAGCATTTT.

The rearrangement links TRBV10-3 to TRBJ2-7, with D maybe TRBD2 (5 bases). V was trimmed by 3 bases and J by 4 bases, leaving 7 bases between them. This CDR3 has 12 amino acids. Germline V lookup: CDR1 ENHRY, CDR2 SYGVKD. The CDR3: CAISDSGYEQYF. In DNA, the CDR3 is TGTGCCATCAGTGATTCGGGATACGAGCAGTACTTC.

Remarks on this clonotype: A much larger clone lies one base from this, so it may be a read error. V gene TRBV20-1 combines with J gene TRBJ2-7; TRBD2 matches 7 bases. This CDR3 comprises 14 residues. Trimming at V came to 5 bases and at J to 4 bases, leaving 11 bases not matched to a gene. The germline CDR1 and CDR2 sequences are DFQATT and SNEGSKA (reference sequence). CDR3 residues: CSAVDPTSTYEQYF. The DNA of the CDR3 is TGCAGTGCTGTAGACCCGACTAGCACGTACGAGCAGTACTTC.

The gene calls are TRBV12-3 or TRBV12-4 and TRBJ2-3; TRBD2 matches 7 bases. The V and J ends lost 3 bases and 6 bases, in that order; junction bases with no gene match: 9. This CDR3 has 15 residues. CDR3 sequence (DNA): TGTGCCAGCAGTTTTCCTAGCGGAGACGTGGATACGCAGTATTTT. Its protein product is CASSFPSGDVDTQYF.

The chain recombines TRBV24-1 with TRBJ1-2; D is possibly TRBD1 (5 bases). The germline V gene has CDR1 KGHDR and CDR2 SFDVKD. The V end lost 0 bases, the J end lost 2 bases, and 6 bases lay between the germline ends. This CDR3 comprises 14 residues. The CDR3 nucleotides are TGTGCCACCAGTGATTTGCGGGACAACTATGGCTACACCTTC. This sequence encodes CATSDLRDNYGYTF.

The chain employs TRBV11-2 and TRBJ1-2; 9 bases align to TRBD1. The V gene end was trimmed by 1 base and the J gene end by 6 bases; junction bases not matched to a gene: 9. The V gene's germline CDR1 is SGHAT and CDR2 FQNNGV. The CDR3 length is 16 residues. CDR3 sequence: CASSLGPGQGVDGYTF. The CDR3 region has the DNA TGTGCCAGCAGCTTAGGTCCGGGACAGGGAGTAGATGGCTACACCTTC.

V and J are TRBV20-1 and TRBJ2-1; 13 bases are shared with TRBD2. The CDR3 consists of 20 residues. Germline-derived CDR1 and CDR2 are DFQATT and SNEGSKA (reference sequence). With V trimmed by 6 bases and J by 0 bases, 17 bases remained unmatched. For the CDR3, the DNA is TGCAGTGCACACGCTCCGGGACTAGCGGGATCCAGCTCCTCCTACAATGAGCAGTTCTTC. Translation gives CSAHAPGLAGSSSSYNEQFF.